This is a list of T cell receptor beta chains from one sample in a study of T cells in Graves' hyperthyroidism and ophthalmopathy. TCRdb reprocessed the multiplex PCR reads via MiXCR and lists one record per CDR3 protein. The sample records approximately 620,000 distinct CDR3 sequences, more than 15% being singletons. Sequenced input: blood. The receptor source for this set is a woman between 40 and 50 years old with Graves' ophthalmopathy. The CDR3 runs from the conserved cysteine through the conserved F or W. D genes are given only for firm matches. For some rows the clone size is stated as once, few or many, or as a class when expanded; others skip it.

v_gene	j_gene	d_gene	abundance	CDR3nt	CDR3aa
TRBV20-1	TRBJ2-3	NA	many	TGCAGTGCTAGAGATCCGGGGGAAAGGTTGAAAGATACGCAGTATTTT	CSARDPGERLKDTQYF
TRBV2	TRBJ2-3	NA	many	TGTGCCAGCAGTGTGTCCAGGGCAAATACGCAGTATTTT	CASSVSRANTQYF
TRBV5-1	TRBJ1-1	NA	NA	TGCGCCAGCAGTTTGACCTTTTTGAACACTGAAGCTTTCTTT	CASSLTFLNTEAFF
TRBV28	TRBJ1-2	TRBD1	few	TGTGCCAGCAGTAAAGACAGGGGAATTAACTATGGCTACACCTTC	CASSKDRGINYGYTF
TRBV9	TRBJ2-5	NA	NA	TGTGCCAGCAGCGTAGATCCGGGTGAGATCCCAAGAGTCCAAGAGACCCAGTACTTC	CASSVDPGEIPRVQETQYF
TRBV3-1	TRBJ2-2	NA	NA	TGTGCCAGCAGCCAGGGTCATGGGAGAACCGGGGAGCTGTTTTTT	CASSQGHGRTGELFF
TRBV4-1	TRBJ2-3	TRBD2	NA	TGCGCCAGCAGCCATAGCCGGACTAGCGGGAGGTCTACAGATACGCAGTATTTT	CASSHSRTSGRSTDTQYF
TRBV7-3	TRBJ2-3	NA	many	TGTGCCAGCAGCGCCCGTGGGGCAGCAGATACGCAGTATTTT	CASSARGAADTQYF
TRBV7-9	TRBJ1-6	NA	NA	TGTGCCAGCAGGCCCGGAGGTTCCTATAATTCACCCCTCCACTTT	CASRPGGSYNSPLHF
TRBV29-1	TRBJ2-1	TRBD2	many	TGCAGCGGGACTAGCGGGCCCACCTACAATGAGCAGTTCTTC	CSGTSGPTYNEQFF
TRBV7-6	TRBJ1-5	NA	NA	TGTGCCAGCAGCTTAGCAGAGGACCAGCCCCAGCATTTT	CASSLAEDQPQHF
TRBV27	TRBJ1-4	NA	few	TGTGCCAGCAGGGGGCTTCGTGAAAAACTGTTTTTT	CASRGLREKLFF
TRBV6-2/TRBV6-3	TRBJ2-1	TRBD2	NA	TGTGCCAGCATGTCTAGCGGGGGTTTCCGCAATGAGCAGTTCTTC	CASMSSGGFRNEQFF
TRBV18	TRBJ2-5	NA	many	TGTGCCAGCTCACCGACCGCGGCCCGAGAGACCCAGTACTTC	CASSPTAARETQYF
TRBV20-1	TRBJ2-5	TRBD2	NA	TGCAGTGCCAAAGCGGGGGATTCCGGAGAGACCCAGTACTTC	CSAKAGDSGETQYF
TRBV12-3/TRBV12-4	TRBJ1-5	NA	many	TGTGCCAGCAGTTTAGAAAGGGTCGGTAATCAGCCCCAGCATTTT	CASSLERVGNQPQHF
TRBV2	TRBJ2-6	NA	many	TGTGCCAGCAGTATTGGAAACTCTGGGGCCAACGTCCTGACTTTC	CASSIGNSGANVLTF
TRBV27	TRBJ2-3	NA	NA	TGTGCCAGCAGTTCCTTTAATTTCTTGGGCCCCGGGACCAGCACAGATACGCAGTATTTT	CASSSFNFLGPGTSTDTQYF
TRBV3-1	TRBJ1-1	NA	many	TGTGCCAGCAGCCAAGACGGGCGCACTGAAGCTTTCTTT	CASSQDGRTEAFF
TRBV27	TRBJ2-7	TRBD2	few	TGTGCCAGCAGACTAGCGGCGCCCTACGAGCAGTACTTC	CASRLAAPYEQYF
TRBV20-1	TRBJ2-1	TRBD2	many	TGCAGTGCTCGGACTAGCGGCCAATACAATGAGCAGTTCTTC	CSARTSGQYNEQFF
TRBV30	TRBJ1-1	TRBD1	NA	TGTGCCTGGAGTGTCGTGACAGGGGGGTTTTCTTGGACTGAAGCTTTCTTT	CAWSVVTGGFSWTEAFF
TRBV7-9	TRBJ1-2	NA	few	TGTGCCAGCAGCCAAATAACAACGGTAACAACTAACTATGGCTACACCTTC	CASSQITTVTTNYGYTF
TRBV3-1	TRBJ2-1	TRBD2	many	TGTGCCAGCAGCATTGGACTAGAATCGAATGAGCAGTTCTTC	CASSIGLESNEQFF
TRBV11-2	TRBJ1-2	NA	many	TGTGCCAGCAGCTTAGAAGTTAGCTGGGGTTCTAACTATGGCTACACCTTC	CASSLEVSWGSNYGYTF
TRBV2	TRBJ2-7	NA	few	TGTGCCAGCAATAGCCAGGGGATACGCGAGCAGTACTTC	CASNSQGIREQYF